This T cell receptor beta chain comes out of a study of PD-L1 blockade in urothelial cancer. Study results and limitations: Better survival was predicted by below-median pretreatment blood TCR clonality.

The data were produced by immunoSEQ multiplex PCR, yet TCRdb's version contains in-frame clones alone and is incomplete. The table has approximately 90,000 clones, 90% seen once. This clone has more than one count but fewer than ten. What it binds is unknown. Time point: pretreatment peripheral blood. The TCR sequence derives from a man in his 60s with urothelial cancer. Sequences were derived from PBMCs, sampled around atezolizumab (anti-PD-L1) treatment.

The CDR3 region is CATRLGGGRMVFF. CDR3 sequence (DNA): TGTGCCACTAGATTGGGAGGAGGGAGGATGGTGTTTTTT. The rearrangement links TRBV30 to TRBJ1-4; no reliable D call. Germline V gene data show CDR1 as GTSNPN and CDR2 as SVGIG (reference sequence). This CDR3 is built from 13 residues. Trimming removed 8 bases at V and 15 bases at J, with 25 bases between.